A single sample gave rise to the 21 T cell receptor beta chains below, sequenced in a study of T cell responses to AZD1222 COVID-19 vaccine listed by TCRdb under 2021. Receptors were amplified or captured by the immunoSEQ multiplex PCR assay. TCRdb stores this immuneACCESS table with in-frame sequences only. Part of the clones is absent; in the studies checked, under half of the shortfall reflects unresolved V genes, and no reason is known for the rest. Within this sample are about 120,000 clones, with 90% of them counted one time only. Jointly, the top ten make up about 7% of the sample. In the paper's terms, the time point label means: baseline before first vaccination. The sequencing used peripheral blood, collected on day 0 of AZD1222 vaccination. The receptors derive from an adult in good health.

V gene TRBV10-1 combines with J gene TRBJ2-1; 9 nucleotides match TRBD2. V dropped 0 bases and J dropped 5; count of bases not matched to a gene: 5. The germline V gene has CDR1 WNHNN and CDR2 SYGVQD (reference sequence). CDR3 size: 16 residues. CDR3 sequence (DNA): TGCGCCAGCAGTGAGTCGGCCGGGACTAGCCACAATGAGCAGTTCTTC. This gives the protein CASSESAGTSHNEQFF.

The chain links TRBV6-6 to TRBJ1-5, with 10 bases aligning to TRBD1. The CDR3 extends over 17 amino acids. J lost 4 bases, V lost 5 bases, and 11 bases had no gene match. The germline V gene has CDR1 MNHNY and CDR2 SVGAGI (reference sequence). The CDR3 sequence is CASSPFPPDRGNQPQHF. The CDR3 coding sequence is TGTGCCAGCAGTCCTTTTCCCCCGGACAGGGGGAATCAGCCCCAGCATTTT.

The chain carries TRBV4-3 and TRBJ2-1; D could derive from TRBD1 or TRBD2 (5 bases each). V dropped 3 bases and J dropped 4 bases, with 16 bases sitting between them. The length of the CDR3 is 16 residues. Germline V gene lookup returns CDR1 LGHNA and CDR2 YSLEER. The CDR3 DNA is TGCGCCAGCAGCCAGCACACCGGGACGGGATACAATGAGCAGTTCTTC. Its protein product is CASSQHTGTGYNEQFF.

The chain is built from TRBV5-1 and TRBJ2-3; 9 nucleotides match TRBD2. The V and J ends lost 3 bases and 0 bases, in that order; junction bases with no gene match: 2. The germline gives CDR1 SGHRS, CDR2 YFSETQ. This CDR3 region has 15 residues. DNA for the CDR3: TGCGCCAGCAGCTGGACTAGCGCTAGCACAGATACGCAGTATTTT. Protein product: CASSWTSASTDTQYF. The whole variable domain, remainder taken from reference TRBV5-1 and TRBJ2-3, is KAGVTQTPRYLIKTRGQQVTLSCSPISGHRSVSWYQQTPGQGLQFLFEYFSETQRNKGNFPGRFSGRQFSNSRSEMNVSTLELGDSALYLCASSWTSASTDTQYFGPGTRLTVL.

The genes are TRBV5-1 and TRBJ2-6; D call uncertain. Per the germline V gene, CDR1 is SGHRS and CDR2 is YFSETQ. The CDR3 consists of 14 residues. V was clipped by 5 bases and J by 1 base, with 7 bases between them. The CDR3 reads CASRLGSGANVLTF. The CDR3 coding sequence is TGCGCCAGCAGATTAGGATCTGGGGCCAACGTCCTGACTTTC.

A remark on this clone: At the DNA level, this CDR3 is encoded by other sequences in the same sample as well. The chain uses TRBV5-1 and TRBJ1-4; TRBD1 is a possible D gene (5 bases). Germline loops: CDR1 SGHRS, CDR2 YFSETQ. CDR3 length equals 14 residues. Trimming left V 3 bases short and J 2 bases short, with 8 bases between. CDR3 bases: TGCGCCAGCAGCTCGGGACTTACTAATGAAAAACTGTTTTTT. Translation: CASSSGLTNEKLFF.

This rearrangement joins TRBV11-2 to TRBJ1-3; D possibly corresponds to TRBD1 (6 bases). V lost 4 bases, J lost 7 bases, and 17 bases lay in between. The CDR3 is 15 residues long. Germline V gives CDR1 SGHAT, CDR2 FQNNGV. Here the CDR3 DNA reads TGTGCCAGCAGCTCAATCCGGGACAAGCTTAACACCATATATTTT. Translation gives CASSSIRDKLNTIYF.

The chain couples TRBV6-5 to TRBJ1-4; D perhaps matches TRBD1 (5 bases). The CDR3 runs to 12 residues. Trimming took off 8 bases at V and 8 bases at J, with 12 bases between the two ends. The germline CDR1 and CDR2 sequences are MNHEY and SVGAGI. The CDR3 coding sequence is TGTGCCAGCGACATTTGGGGGGAAAAACTGTTTTTT. Amino acids: CASDIWGEKLFF.

The chain links TRBV6-5 to TRBJ1-3; D not resolved. Germline CDR1 is MNHEY and CDR2 is SVGAGI. V dropped 0 bases and J dropped 0 bases, with 9 bases sitting between them. The CDR3 length is 16 residues. Written as DNA, the CDR3 is TGTGCCAGCAGTTACTCCCGACCGAGCTCTGGAAACACCATATATTTT. It encodes CASSYSRPSSGNTIYF.

This rearrangement joins TRBV5-6 to TRBJ2-3; the D is unclear. This CDR3 is built from 12 residues. Germline V gene sequence: CDR1 SGHDT, CDR2 YYEEEE. With 0 bases removed from V and 4 bases from J, the gap between germline ends came to 3 bases. CDR3 DNA: TGTGCCAGCAGCTTGGCGGCAGATACGCAGTATTTT. It encodes CASSLAADTQYF.

The J gene is TRBJ2-1, the V gene TRBV7-3; D may be TRBD2 (5 bases). Trimming took off 1 base at V and 9 bases at J, with 10 bases between the two ends. Germline CDR1 reads SGHTA; CDR2 reads FQGTGA. The CDR3 has 13 residues. The CDR3 loop reads CASSLIREGEQFF. As DNA, the CDR3 is TGTGCCAGCAGCTTAATACGGGAAGGTGAGCAGTTCTTC.

This chain uses TRBV18 with TRBJ1-5; 9 bases agree with TRBD1. This CDR3 region has 16 residues. J lost 7 bases, V lost 3 bases, and 10 bases had no gene match. CDR1 and CDR2 (germline): KGHSH, LQKENI. The CDR3 bases are TGTGCCAGCTCACCCGCCCGGACAGGGGCAGGGCAGCCCCAGCATTTT. Translating gives CASSPARTGAGQPQHF.

V and J are TRBV28 and TRBJ1-1; perhaps TRBD1 as D (6 bases). CDR1 MDHEN and CDR2 SYDVKM come from the germline V gene. Trimming removed 10 bases from V and 3 bases from J, with 12 bases in between. The CDR3 contains 12 residues. The CDR3 DNA is TGTGCCACCACGCAGGGGTACACTGAAGCTTTCTTT. Translated, it gives CATTQGYTEAFF.

The genes are TRBV13 and TRBJ2-5; TRBD2 agrees at 9 bases. Trimming took 0 bases from V and 5 from J; bases not matched to a gene: 10. The CDR3 has 17 amino acids. Germline loops: CDR1 PRHDT, CDR2 FYEKMQ (reference sequence). The CDR3 DNA sequence: TGTGCCAGCAGCTTAGGCAGGGGACTAGCTAGGGGGGAGACCCAGTACTTC. Its protein is CASSLGRGLARGETQYF.

This chain joins TRBV15 and TRBJ1-5, with unresolved D. Germline loops: CDR1 LNHNV, CDR2 YYDKDF (reference sequence). V lost 4 bases and J lost 5, with 15 bases in between. CDR3 length equals 15 residues. The CDR3 loop reads CATSTLSGTYQPQHF. Here the CDR3 DNA reads TGTGCCACCAGCACCCTCAGTGGTACCTATCAGCCCCAGCATTTT. The variable domain in full, with the rest retrieved from reference TRBV15 and TRBJ1-5, is DAMVIQNPRYQVTQFGKPVTLSCSQTLNHNVMYWYQQKSSQAPKLLFHYYDKDFNNEADTPDNFQSRRPNTSFCFLDIRSPGLGDTAMYLCATSTLSGTYQPQHFGDGTRLSIL.

V is TRBV15 and J is TRBJ2-4; D gene ambiguous. In germline, CDR1 is LNHNV, CDR2 YYDKDF (reference sequence). The CDR3 has 17 amino acids. V lost 1 base, J lost 0 bases, and 13 bases lay in between. The DNA of the CDR3 is TGTGCCACCAGCAGAGCTCAGTACTCAGTAGCCAAAAACATTCAGTACTTC. Translation: CATSRAQYSVAKNIQYF.

The rearrangement links TRBV6-5 to TRBJ2-3, with 9 bases fitting TRBD2. The junction had 1 base not matched to a gene; V was cut back by 5 bases and J by 1 base. Germline CDR1 MNHEY, CDR2 SVGAGI. The CDR3 is 14 residues long. The CDR3 loop reads CASSRTSGTDTQYF. CDR3 bases: TGTGCCAGCAGTAGGACTAGCGGCACAGATACGCAGTATTTT.

The rearrangement uses TRBV19 and TRBJ2-3, with D unresolved. The V gene's germline CDR1 is LNHDA and CDR2 SQIVND (reference sequence). The CDR3 covers 14 residues. Trimming cost V 1 base and J 0 bases, with 5 bases left between them. The CDR3 coding sequence is TGTGCCAGTAGTATAGTGGGGAGCACAGATACGCAGTATTTT. Translating it yields CASSIVGSTDTQYF.

J is TRBJ2-5 and V is TRBV28; D gene unclear. V was pared by 3 bases and J by 2 bases, with 10 bases between. Germline CDR1 MDHEN, CDR2 SYDVKM. This CDR3 has 14 residues. The CDR3 DNA is TGTGCCAGCAGTTTTTCTCGCAGACAAGAGACCCAGTACTTC. Protein: CASSFSRRQETQYF.

The V call is TRBV18, the J call TRBJ1-5; no firm D call. The CDR3 has 13 amino acids. From germline, CDR1 is KGHSH and CDR2 LQKENI. Trimming took off 2 bases at V and 9 bases at J, with 11 bases between the two ends. CDR3 sequence: CASSPARSGPQHF. CDR3 bases: TGTGCCAGCTCACCAGCCAGGTCAGGGCCCCAGCATTTT.

V is TRBV10-3 and J is TRBJ2-7, with 7 bases lining up with TRBD2. CDR3 length: 16 amino acids. The junction had 8 bases not matched to a gene; V was cut back by 2 bases and J by 1 base. Looked up from germline, CDR1 is ENHRY and CDR2 is SYGVKD. The CDR3 coding sequence is TGTGCCATCAGTGAGCTACTTGGAGCGGGATCCTACGAGCAGTACTTC. Protein: CAISELLGAGSYEQYF.